The T cell receptor (beta chain) described here comes from a study of blood T cells in healthy people across ages. A second PCR, run for about 7 to 11 cycles, used a sample-barcoded 5' primer plus a J-beta primer mix. Each CDR3 protein gets one entry after TCRdb re-called the 5' RACE reads with MiXCR. The sample holds over 600,000 distinct CDR3 sequences; approximately 53% are singletons and the top ten take under 30%. J gave up 6 bases and V 5 bases, and 2 bases lay outside the gene matches. The CDR3 spans 14 residues. In germline, CDR1 is SGHTA, CDR2 FQGNSA. The V and J genes are TRBV7-2 and TRBJ2-4; 12 bases fit TRBD2. Specimen: blood. The receptor comes from a man between 40 and 49 years old in good health. The CDR3, as DNA: TGTGCCAGCAGCAAACTAGCGGGAGGAAACATTCAGTACTTC. Protein sequence: CASSKLAGGNIQYF.